These T cell receptor beta chains were read from a single sample in a study of beta chain features in type 1 diabetes. The repertoire was sequenced with immunoSEQ multiplex PCR; TCRdb's copy has only in-frame clones and lacks some. The sample has about 230,000 clones, over 8.5% seen once. The specimen sequenced was naive CD4+ T cells from blood. All receptors derive from a woman between 18 and 30 years old in good health. Both conserved end residues are part of each CDR3. D genes are given only for firm matches. Size values are once, few and many counts, or a class for expanded clones, and some rows have none.

clone_size	d_call	j_call	v_call	cdr3_length	cdr3_nt	cdr3_aa
NA	TRBD1	TRBJ2-1	TRBV15	18	TGTGCCACCAGCAGAGCTCCCTCCGGGACAGGGGGATTGGATGAGCAGTTCTTC	CATSRAPSGTGGLDEQFF
few	NA	TRBJ2-5	TRBV5-6	15	TGTGCCAGCAGCTTGGAGCCTAACGGCCAAGAGACCCAGTACTTC	CASSLEPNGQETQYF
few	NA	TRBJ1-1	TRBV25-1	18	TGTGCCAGCAGTGAATATCCCCCCGGGGTAGGAGTGGGCACTGAAGCTTTCTTT	CASSEYPPGVGVGTEAFF
NA	NA	TRBJ2-5	TRBV9	13	TGTGCCAGCAGCGTAGGGCAGCAAGAGACCCAGTACTTC	CASSVGQQETQYF
NA	NA	TRBJ1-1	TRBV7-6	12	TGTGCCAGCAGTTCCCTGGGGGGAGAAGCTTTCTTT	CASSSLGGEAFF
NA	TRBD2	TRBJ2-1	TRBV7-9	18	TGTGCCAGCAGCTTTACTAGCGGGAGTTCCGGCTCCTACAATGAGCAGTTCTTC	CASSFTSGSSGSYNEQFF
many	NA	TRBJ2-7	TRBV23-1	14	TGCGCCAGCGATCCAGGTCAATCAATCTACGAGCAGTACTTC	CASDPGQSIYEQYF
few	TRBD2	TRBJ2-3	TRBV30	16	TGTGCCTGGAGTGTAGGCCTAGCGGGAGGGCCGGATACGCAGTATTTT	CAWSVGLAGGPDTQYF
few	TRBD1	TRBJ1-4	TRBV20-1	11	TGCAGTGGTGACAGGGGCGAAAAACTGTTTTTT	CSGDRGEKLFF
few	TRBD2	TRBJ2-7	TRBV6-6	16	TGTGCCAGCACTGCCCTGGGGCTAGCGGAAACCTACGAGCAGTACTTC	CASTALGLAETYEQYF
NA	TRBD2	TRBJ2-2	TRBV9	15	TGTGCCAGCAGCGTAGGAGCGGGGGGCACCGGGGAGCTGTTTTTT	CASSVGAGGTGELFF
few	TRBD2	TRBJ2-5	TRBV2	12	TGTGCCGGCGCACTAGCGGAGGAGACCCAGTACTTC	CAGALAEETQYF
few	TRBD1	TRBJ1-1	TRBV5-4	15	TGTGCCAGCAGCTTGGCCCGGACAGGGGGCACTGAAGCTTTCTTT	CASSLARTGGTEAFF
few	TRBD1	TRBJ2-6	TRBV5-1	19	TGCGCCAGCAGCTCGATGGGAGAGACAGGGCGGTCCGGGGCCAACGTCCTGACTTTC	CASSSMGETGRSGANVLTF
NA	NA	TRBJ2-7	TRBV5-1	14	TGCGCCAGCAGCTTGATCCCAGAAGCCTACGAGCAGTACTTC	CASSLIPEAYEQYF
few	NA	TRBJ1-6	TRBV6-1	15	TGTGCCAGCAGTGAAGAGGGACAATATAATTCACCCCTCCACTTT	CASSEEGQYNSPLHF
NA	TRBD1	TRBJ2-7	TRBV2	15	TGTGCCAGCAGGCCCAGACAGGGCCAGGCCTACGAGCAGTACTTC	CASRPRQGQAYEQYF
few	NA	TRBJ1-5	TRBV5-1	15	TGCGCCAGCAGCTTGAACAGTTATAGCAATCAGCCCCAGCATTTT	CASSLNSYSNQPQHF
NA	TRBD2	TRBJ2-3	TRBV7-6	18	TGTGCCAGCAGTCTCGGGACTAGCGGAACCGGAGGCACAGATACGCAGTATTTT	CASSLGTSGTGGTDTQYF
many	TRBD1	TRBJ2-1	TRBV4-2	13	TGTGCCAGCAGCCAAGATACCGGGACAGTTTTGTTCTTC	CASSQDTGTVLFF
few	TRBD1	TRBJ2-2	TRBV11-1	18	TGTGCCAGCAGCAGGACAGGAGCTGCCTTCGCGAACACCGGGGAGCTGTTTTTT	CASSRTGAAFANTGELFF
NA	TRBD1	TRBJ2-7	TRBV5-4	16	TGTGCCAGCAGCTTGGGACAGACAGGGGCGTCCTACGAGCAGTACTTC	CASSLGQTGASYEQYF
few	NA	TRBJ2-1	TRBV11-2	13	TGTGCCGGAGGACAGACCGTGAGGGGTGAGCAGTTCTTC	CAGGQTVRGEQFF
NA	NA	TRBJ2-4	TRBV27	18	TGTGCCAGCAGTTTATATGGTCCAGGAACGACAGCCAAAAACATTCAGTACTTC	CASSLYGPGTTAKNIQYF
NA	NA	TRBJ1-2	TRBV6-5	12	TGTGCCAGCGTCGCAGGGGTTGGTGGCTACACCTTC	CASVAGVGGYTF
few	NA	TRBJ2-7	TRBV20-1	10	TGCAGTGCTAGAGTACTAGAGCAGTACTTC	CSARVLEQYF
few	NA	TRBJ2-7	TRBV12-5	14	TGTGCTAGTGGTTTGGTTCCGGAGTCCTACGAGCAGTACTTC	CASGLVPESYEQYF
NA	NA	TRBJ2-3	TRBV5-1	15	TGCGCCAGCAGCTTGGGCCCCGGTAGCACAGATACGCAGTATTTT	CASSLGPGSTDTQYF
NA	NA	TRBJ1-1	TRBV27	16	TGTGCCAGCAGGTGGGGTAAGGGGCCCCGGAGCACTGAAGCTTTCTTT	CASRWGKGPRSTEAFF
NA	TRBD2	TRBJ2-3	TRBV2	16	TGTGCCAGCACGGGACTAGCGGGGCCCCGCACAGATACGCAGTATTTT	CASTGLAGPRTDTQYF
NA	TRBD2	TRBJ2-1	TRBV6-5	16	TGTGCCAGCAGTTACTTTAGCGGGGGGGACTACAATGAGCAGTTCTTC	CASSYFSGGDYNEQFF
few	TRBD1	TRBJ1-2	TRBV5-4	11	TGTGCCAGCAGCTCGGGGACAGGTCACACCTTC	CASSSGTGHTF
NA	NA	TRBJ2-3	TRBV4-1	17	TGCGCCAGCAGCCAAACCTCTAGGCCCGGTGGCACAGATACGCAGTATTTT	CASSQTSRPGGTDTQYF
few	NA	TRBJ1-2	TRBV10-2	16	TGCGCCAGCAGTGAGTCGACCCGGGGGGGACGTAGGGGCTACACCTTC	CASSESTRGGRRGYTF
few	TRBD2	TRBJ2-5	TRBV7-9	18	TGTGCCAGCAGCGCGGGACTAGCGGGGGGTACGGTTTCAGAGACCCAGTACTTC	CASSAGLAGGTVSETQYF
NA	TRBD1	TRBJ2-5	TRBV5-1	15	TGCGCCAGCAGCCCTACAGGGGGCTGGAGAGAGACCCAGTACTTC	CASSPTGGWRETQYF
NA	TRBD1	TRBJ2-5	TRBV6-6	15	TGTGCCAGCAGTTCCCGGGACAGGACTCAAGAGACCCAGTACTTC	CASSSRDRTQETQYF
NA	NA	TRBJ2-7	TRBV5-4	13	TGTGCCAGCAGCGACGTACAGGCTTACGAGCAGTACTTC	CASSDVQAYEQYF
NA	TRBD1	TRBJ1-2	TRBV2	13	TGTGCCAGCAACCTGGGACAGGGTGATGGCTACACCTTC	CASNLGQGDGYTF
NA	NA	TRBJ1-2	TRBV27	14	TGTGCCAGCAGTTTATTCCTAGGAGGGTATGGCTACACCTTC	CASSLFLGGYGYTF
few	NA	TRBJ1-3	TRBV18	17	TGTGCCAGCTCATACATCCCGGGACAAACCTCTGGAAACACCATATATTTT	CASSYIPGQTSGNTIYF
few	NA	TRBJ1-1	TRBV4-1	15	TGTGCCAGCAGCCCATGGGGGGGATTGAACACTGAAGCTTTCTTT	CASSPWGGLNTEAFF
many	NA	TRBJ2-7	TRBV13	14	TGTGCCAGCAGCTCTGACTCCCTCGACTACGAGCAGTACTTC	CASSSDSLDYEQYF
few	NA	TRBJ2-1	TRBV30	14	TGTGCCTGGAGGGGTAGCGGCGGGTACAATGAGCAGTTCTTC	CAWRGSGGYNEQFF
NA	NA	TRBJ2-5	TRBV4-1	15	TGCGCCAGCAGCCAAGCCTGGCAGGGTAGAGAGACCCAGTACTTC	CASSQAWQGRETQYF
many	TRBD1	TRBJ2-2	TRBV5-4	15	TGTGCCAGCAGCGCTCGGGACAGGGAGGCCGGGGAGCTGTTTTTT	CASSARDREAGELFF
few	NA	TRBJ1-6	TRBV2	11	TGTGCCAGCAGTCGAGGTTCACCCCTCCACTTT	CASSRGSPLHF
NA	NA	TRBJ2-3	TRBV7-3	13	TGTGCCAGCAGCTTAGGAGGCACAGATACGCAGTATTTT	CASSLGGTDTQYF
NA	NA	TRBJ1-5	TRBV7-2	15	TGTGCCAGCAGCCCCCGTCCCGTCGAGGGACAGCCCCAGCATTTT	CASSPRPVEGQPQHF
NA	NA	TRBJ2-7	TRBV25-1	14	TGTGCCAGCAGTAAGGACTTAGCGGCCTACGAGCAGTACTTC	CASSKDLAAYEQYF
many	TRBD2	TRBJ2-5	TRBV7-9	14	TGTGCCAGCAGCTCGGGGACTAGCAAAGAGACCCAGTACTTC	CASSSGTSKETQYF
NA	NA	TRBJ2-7	TRBV2	15	TGTGCCAGCAGTGAAACGAGGGTCCTGACCTACGAGCAGTACTTC	CASSETRVLTYEQYF